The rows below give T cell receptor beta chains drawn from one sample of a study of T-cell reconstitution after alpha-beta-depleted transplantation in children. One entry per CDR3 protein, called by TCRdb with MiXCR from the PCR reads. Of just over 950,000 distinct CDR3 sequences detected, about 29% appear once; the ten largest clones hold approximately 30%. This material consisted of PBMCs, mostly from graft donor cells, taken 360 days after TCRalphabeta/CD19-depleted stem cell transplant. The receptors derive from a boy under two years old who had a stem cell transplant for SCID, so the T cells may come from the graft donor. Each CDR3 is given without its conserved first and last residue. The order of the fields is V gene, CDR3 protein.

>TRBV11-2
ASSEGGAGADTQY
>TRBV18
ASSSSDGSYEQY
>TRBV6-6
ASSSRYGYT
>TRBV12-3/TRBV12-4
ASGDSRLREQY
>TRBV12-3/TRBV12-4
ASSLGPGRLIKDTQY
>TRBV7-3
ASSLKAGTNYNEQF
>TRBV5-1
ASSWTGGAYNEQF
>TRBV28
ASIPGDLTYNEQF
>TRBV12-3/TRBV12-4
ASRLGGPNTEAF
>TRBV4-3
ASSPKPKQWILNYGYT
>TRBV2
ASSERGQKNTEAF
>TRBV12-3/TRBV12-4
ASSPPNRGGYNEQF
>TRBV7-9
ASSLQRSYNEQF
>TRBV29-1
SVGRLSSGANVLT
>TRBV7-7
ASSLKRAGWRWETQY
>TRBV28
ASIPQSGAYEQY
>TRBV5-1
ASSPQVGGLWYNEQF
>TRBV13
ASSLGDQPQH
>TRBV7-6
ATSSGTKSYEQY
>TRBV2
ASSGGTPYEQY
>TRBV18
ASSSFTSTGELF
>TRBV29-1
SVGGEAGELF
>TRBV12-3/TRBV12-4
ASSSGGPNKQF
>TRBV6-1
ASNTDRAGNTIY
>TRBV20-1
SARSEEILGGDNEQF
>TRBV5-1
ASAGGTMNTEAF
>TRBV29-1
SASFTYSYEQY
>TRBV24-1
ATSDLRTGRFGQNIQY
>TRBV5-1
ASSLEQSKNIQY
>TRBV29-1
SVTRGNTIY
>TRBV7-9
ASSSGTGLNEQF
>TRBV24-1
ATRSSPNQPQH
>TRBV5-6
ASTRTGSTYEQY
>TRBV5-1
ASYKGTGGYNEQF
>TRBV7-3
ASSLTPTETQY
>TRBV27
ASSFQGLYGYT
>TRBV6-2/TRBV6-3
ASSTGGPNTQY